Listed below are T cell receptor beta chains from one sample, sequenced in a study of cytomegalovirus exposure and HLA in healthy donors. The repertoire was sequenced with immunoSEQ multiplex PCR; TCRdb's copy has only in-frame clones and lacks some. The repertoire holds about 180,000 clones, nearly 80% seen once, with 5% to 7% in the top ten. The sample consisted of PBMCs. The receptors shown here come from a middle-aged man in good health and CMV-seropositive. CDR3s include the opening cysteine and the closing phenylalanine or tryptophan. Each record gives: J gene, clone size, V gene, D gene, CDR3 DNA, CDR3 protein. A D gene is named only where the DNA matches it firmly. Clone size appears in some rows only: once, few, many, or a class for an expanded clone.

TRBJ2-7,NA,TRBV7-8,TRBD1,TGTGCCAGCAGTAGCCGTGCCGGACAGGTCTACGAGCAGTACTTC,CASSSRAGQVYEQYF
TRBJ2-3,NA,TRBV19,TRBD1,TGTGCCAGTAGTATTAGGGACAGCGCAGATACGCAGTATTTT,CASSIRDSADTQYF
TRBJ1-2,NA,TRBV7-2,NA,TGTGCCAGCAGCTTAGGGACAGCCTATGGCTACACCTTC,CASSLGTAYGYTF
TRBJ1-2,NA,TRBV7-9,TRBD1,TGTGCCAGCAGCTTGACGGGACAGGGTAACTATGGCTACACCTTC,CASSLTGQGNYGYTF
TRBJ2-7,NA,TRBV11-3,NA,TGTGCCAGCAGTTTGAGCCGGGATGCCTACGAGCAGTACTTC,CASSLSRDAYEQYF
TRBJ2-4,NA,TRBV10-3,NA,TGTGCCATCAGCGAGGGGGGGTATGACAAAAACAGTCAGTACTTC,CAISEGGYDKNSQYF
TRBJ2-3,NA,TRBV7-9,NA,TGTGCCAGCAGCTTAGCGGAGGTCACAGATACGCAGTATTTT,CASSLAEVTDTQYF
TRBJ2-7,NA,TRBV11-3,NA,TGTGCCAGCAGCCACCAACGGTTCTCCTACGAGCAGTACTTC,CASSHQRFSYEQYF
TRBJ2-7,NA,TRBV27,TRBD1,TGTGCCAGCAGTTTGGGACAGATACCTCGGGAGCAGTACTTC,CASSLGQIPREQYF
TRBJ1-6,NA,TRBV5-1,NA,TGCGCCAGCAGTTCCGACTTCTTGGATAATTCACCCCTCCACTTT,CASSSDFLDNSPLHF
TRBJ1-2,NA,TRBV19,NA,TGTGCCAGTAGTATAGCAGACTATGGCTACACCTTC,CASSIADYGYTF
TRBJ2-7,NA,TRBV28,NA,TGTGCCAGCAGTTTTAACAACTACGAGCAGTACTTC,CASSFNNYEQYF
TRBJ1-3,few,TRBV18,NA,TGTGCCAGCTCGGCCGGGTTCTCTGGAAACACCATATATTTT,CASSAGFSGNTIYF
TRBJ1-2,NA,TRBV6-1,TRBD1,TGTGCCAGCAGCCTTATGAGACAGGGGTGGAGTGGCTACACCTTC,CASSLMRQGWSGYTF
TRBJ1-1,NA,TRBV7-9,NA,TGTGCCAGCAGCCCGCAAGGGACATTGAACACTGAAGCTTTCTTT,CASSPQGTLNTEAFF
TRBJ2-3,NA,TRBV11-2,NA,TGTGCCAGCAGCCCCGGGAGAGATACGCAGTATTTT,CASSPGRDTQYF
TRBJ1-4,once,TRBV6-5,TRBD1,TGTGCCAGCAGCAGACAGGGGAAGGAAAAACTGTTTTTT,CASSRQGKEKLFF
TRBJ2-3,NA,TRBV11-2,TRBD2,TGTGCCAGCAGTCTGACTAGCGGGTCCATCACAGATACGCAGTATTTT,CASSLTSGSITDTQYF
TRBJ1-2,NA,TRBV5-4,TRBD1,TGTGCCAGCAGCAAGGGACAGGGAAGCCAACTGGACGGCTACACCTTC,CASSKGQGSQLDGYTF
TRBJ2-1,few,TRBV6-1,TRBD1,TGTGCCAGCAGTGCGGGACAGGGTTTCTACAATGAGCAGTTCTTC,CASSAGQGFYNEQFF
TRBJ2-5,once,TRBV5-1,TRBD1,TGCGCCAGCAGCTTGGTTACGGGACAGGGGAAAGGGACCCAGTACTTC,CASSLVTGQGKGTQYF
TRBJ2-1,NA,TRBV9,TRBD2,TGTGCCAGCAGCCCAGCGGGGGACACCTACAATGAGCAGTTCTTC,CASSPAGDTYNEQFF
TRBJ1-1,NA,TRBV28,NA,TGTGCCAGCAGTTTAGTCAGGCAGAACACTGAAGCTTTCTTT,CASSLVRQNTEAFF
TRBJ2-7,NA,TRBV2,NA,TGTGCCAGCAGTGAGAGTTGGGGAGGCGAGCAGTACTTC,CASSESWGGEQYF
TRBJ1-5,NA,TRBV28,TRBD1,TGTGCCAGCAGTACAGGGGCGCACCAGCCCCAGCATTTT,CASSTGAHQPQHF